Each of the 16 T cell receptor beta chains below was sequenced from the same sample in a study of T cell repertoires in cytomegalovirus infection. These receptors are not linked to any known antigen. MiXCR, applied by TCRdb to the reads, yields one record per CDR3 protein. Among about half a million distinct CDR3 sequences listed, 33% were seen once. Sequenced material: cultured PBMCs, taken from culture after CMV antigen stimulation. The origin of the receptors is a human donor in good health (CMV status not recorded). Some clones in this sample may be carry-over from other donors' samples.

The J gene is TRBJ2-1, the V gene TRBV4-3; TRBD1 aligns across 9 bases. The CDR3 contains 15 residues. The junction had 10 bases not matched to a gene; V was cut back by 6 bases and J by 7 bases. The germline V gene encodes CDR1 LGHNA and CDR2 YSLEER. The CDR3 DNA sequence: TGCGCCAGCAGTCAGATGGGGGGACAGGGTAATGAGCAGTTCTTC. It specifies CASSQMGGQGNEQFF.

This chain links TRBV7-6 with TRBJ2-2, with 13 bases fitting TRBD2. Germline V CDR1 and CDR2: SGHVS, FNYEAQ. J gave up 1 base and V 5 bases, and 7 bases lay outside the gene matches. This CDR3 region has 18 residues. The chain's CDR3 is CASSDRLAGGRNTGELFF. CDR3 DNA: TGTGCCAGCAGCGACAGACTAGCGGGAGGAAGGAACACCGGGGAGCTGTTTTTT.

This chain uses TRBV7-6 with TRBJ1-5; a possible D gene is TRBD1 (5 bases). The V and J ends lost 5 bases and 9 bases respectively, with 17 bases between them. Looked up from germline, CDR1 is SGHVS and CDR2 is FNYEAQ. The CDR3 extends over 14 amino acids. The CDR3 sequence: CASSPDGAQGPQHF. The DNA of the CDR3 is TGTGCCAGCAGCCCCGACGGGGCCCAGGGGCCCCAGCATTTT.

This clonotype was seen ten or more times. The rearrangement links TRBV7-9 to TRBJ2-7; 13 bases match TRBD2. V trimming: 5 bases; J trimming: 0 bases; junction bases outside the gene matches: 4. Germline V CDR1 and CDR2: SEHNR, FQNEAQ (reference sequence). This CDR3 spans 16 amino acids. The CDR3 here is CASSPGLAGLSYEQYV. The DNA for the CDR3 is TGTGCCAGCAGCCCGGGACTAGCGGGACTCTCCTACGAGCAGTACGTC.

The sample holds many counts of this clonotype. For the CDR3, the DNA is TGTGCCAGCAGCTTCGTAGGGGGGGTACAAGAGACCCAGTACTTC. Translation gives CASSFVGGVQETQYF. The J gene is TRBJ2-5, the V gene TRBV7-8; tentative D call: TRBD2 (7 bases). The CDR3 is made up of 15 amino acids. Germline values: CDR1 SGHVS, CDR2 FQNEAQ. V shed 3 bases and J shed 2 bases, with 13 bases lying between them.

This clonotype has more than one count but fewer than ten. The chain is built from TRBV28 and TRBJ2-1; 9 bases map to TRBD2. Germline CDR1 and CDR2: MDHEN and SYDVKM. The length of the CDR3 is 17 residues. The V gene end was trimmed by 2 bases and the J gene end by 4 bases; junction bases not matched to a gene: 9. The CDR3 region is CASSLIRLAGIYNEQFF. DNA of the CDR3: TGTGCCAGCAGTTTAATTCGGCTAGCGGGAATTTACAATGAGCAGTTCTTC.

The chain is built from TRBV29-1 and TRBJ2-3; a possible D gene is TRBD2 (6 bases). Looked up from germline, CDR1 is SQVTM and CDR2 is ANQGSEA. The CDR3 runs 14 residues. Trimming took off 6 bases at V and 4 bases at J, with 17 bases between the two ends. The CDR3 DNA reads TGCAGCGTCGCCGGGGACTTCCTATCAGATACGCAGTATTTT. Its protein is CSVAGDFLSDTQYF.

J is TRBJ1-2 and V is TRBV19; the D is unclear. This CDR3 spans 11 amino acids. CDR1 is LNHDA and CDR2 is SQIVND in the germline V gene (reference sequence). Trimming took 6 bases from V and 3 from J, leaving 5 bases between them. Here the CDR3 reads CASSGYYGYTF. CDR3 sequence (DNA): TGTGCCAGTAGCGGATACTATGGCTACACCTTC.

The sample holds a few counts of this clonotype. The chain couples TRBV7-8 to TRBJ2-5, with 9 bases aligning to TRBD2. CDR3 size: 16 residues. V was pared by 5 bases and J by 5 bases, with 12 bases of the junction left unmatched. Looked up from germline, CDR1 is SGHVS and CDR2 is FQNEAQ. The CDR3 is CASSVIGLAIGETQYF. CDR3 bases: TGTGCCAGCAGCGTTATAGGACTAGCGATAGGGGAGACCCAGTACTTC.

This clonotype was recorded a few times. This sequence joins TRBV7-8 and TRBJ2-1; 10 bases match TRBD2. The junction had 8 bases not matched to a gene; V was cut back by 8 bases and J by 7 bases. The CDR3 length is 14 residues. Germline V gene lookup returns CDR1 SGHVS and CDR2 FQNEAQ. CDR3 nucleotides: TGTGCCAGCGGAGCGGGAGGGCCGGTGAATGAGCAGTTCTTC. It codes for CASGAGGPVNEQFF.

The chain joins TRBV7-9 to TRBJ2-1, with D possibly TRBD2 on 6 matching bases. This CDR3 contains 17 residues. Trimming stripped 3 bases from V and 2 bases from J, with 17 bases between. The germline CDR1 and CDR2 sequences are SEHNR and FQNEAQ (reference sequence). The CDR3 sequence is CASSLGGLGGTYNEQFF. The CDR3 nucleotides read TGTGCCAGCAGCTTGGGCGGGTTGGGCGGGACCTACAATGAGCAGTTCTTC.

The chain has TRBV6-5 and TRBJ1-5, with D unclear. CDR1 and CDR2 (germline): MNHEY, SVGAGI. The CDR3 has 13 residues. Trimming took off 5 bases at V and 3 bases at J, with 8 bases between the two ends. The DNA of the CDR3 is TGTGCCAGCAGTACTCGGTTCAATCAGCCCCAGCATTTT. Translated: CASSTRFNQPQHF.

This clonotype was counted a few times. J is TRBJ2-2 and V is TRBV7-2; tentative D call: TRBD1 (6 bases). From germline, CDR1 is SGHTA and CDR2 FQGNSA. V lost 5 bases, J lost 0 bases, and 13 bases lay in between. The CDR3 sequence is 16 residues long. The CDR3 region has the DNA TGTGCCAGCAGCCGAACCGGGACACCGAACACCGGGGAGCTGTTTTTT. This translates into CASSRTGTPNTGELFF.

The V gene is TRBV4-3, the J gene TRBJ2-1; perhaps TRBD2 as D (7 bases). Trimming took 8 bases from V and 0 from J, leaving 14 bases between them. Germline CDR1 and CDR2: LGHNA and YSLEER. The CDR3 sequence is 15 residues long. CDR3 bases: TGCGCCAGCGAGGGGGGAGGGCTCTCCTACAATGAGCAGTTCTTC. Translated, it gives CASEGGGLSYNEQFF.

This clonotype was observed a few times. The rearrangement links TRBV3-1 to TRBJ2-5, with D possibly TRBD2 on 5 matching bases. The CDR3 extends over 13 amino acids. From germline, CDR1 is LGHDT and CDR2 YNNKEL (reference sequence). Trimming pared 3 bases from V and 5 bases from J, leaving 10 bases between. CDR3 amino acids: CASSQAGRETQYF. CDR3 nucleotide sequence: TGTGCCAGCAGCCAGGCGGGTCGGGAGACCCAGTACTTC.

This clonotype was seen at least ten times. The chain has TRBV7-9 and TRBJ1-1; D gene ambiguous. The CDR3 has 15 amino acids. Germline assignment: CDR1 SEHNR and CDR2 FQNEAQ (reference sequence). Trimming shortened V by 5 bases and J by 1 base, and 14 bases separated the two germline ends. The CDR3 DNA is TGTGCCAGCAGCCCAGGCGGTGGGAGGAACACTGAAGCTTTCTTT. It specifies CASSPGGGRNTEAFF.